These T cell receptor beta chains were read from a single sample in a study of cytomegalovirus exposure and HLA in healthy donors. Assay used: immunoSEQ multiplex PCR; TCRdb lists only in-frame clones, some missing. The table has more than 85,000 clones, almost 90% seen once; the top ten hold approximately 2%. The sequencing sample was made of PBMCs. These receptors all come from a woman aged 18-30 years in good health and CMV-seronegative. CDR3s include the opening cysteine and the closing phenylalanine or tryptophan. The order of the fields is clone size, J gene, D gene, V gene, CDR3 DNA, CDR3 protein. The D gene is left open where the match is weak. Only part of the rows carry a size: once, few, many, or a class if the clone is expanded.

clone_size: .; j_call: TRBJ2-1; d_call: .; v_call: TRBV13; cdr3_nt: TGTGCCAGCGGGGCTGACAGCTCCTACAATGAGCAGTTCTTC; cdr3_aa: CASGADSSYNEQFF
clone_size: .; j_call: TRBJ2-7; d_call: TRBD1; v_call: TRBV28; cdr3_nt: TGTGCCAGCACTCCGGGACAGGGAACCCACGAGCAGTACTTC; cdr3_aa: CASTPGQGTHEQYF
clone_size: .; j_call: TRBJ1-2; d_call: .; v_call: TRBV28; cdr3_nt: TGTGCCAGCAGTTTAATCCTAGATGGCTACACCTTC; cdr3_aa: CASSLILDGYTF
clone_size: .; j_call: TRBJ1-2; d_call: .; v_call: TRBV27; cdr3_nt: TGTGCCAGCAGTTTGCGGGGTGTATATGGCTACACCTTC; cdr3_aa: CASSLRGVYGYTF
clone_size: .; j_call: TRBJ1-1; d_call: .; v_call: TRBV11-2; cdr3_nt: TGTGCCAGCAGCTCCCCCCAGGGAACCAGTCCGGCTTTCTTT; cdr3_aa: CASSSPQGTSPAFF
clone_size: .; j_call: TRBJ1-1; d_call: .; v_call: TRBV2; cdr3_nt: TGTGCCAGCAGTTATGAGGCTGAAGCTTTCTTT; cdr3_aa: CASSYEAEAFF
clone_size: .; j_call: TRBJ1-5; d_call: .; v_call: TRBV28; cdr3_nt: TGTGCCAGCAGGGCCTTCACAGGAGATCAGCCCCAGCATTTT; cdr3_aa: CASRAFTGDQPQHF
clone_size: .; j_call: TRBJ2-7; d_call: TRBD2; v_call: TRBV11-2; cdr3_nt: TGTGCCAGCAGCCCTGGGGTAGCGGGGCCCCACGAGCAGTACTTC; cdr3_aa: CASSPGVAGPHEQYF
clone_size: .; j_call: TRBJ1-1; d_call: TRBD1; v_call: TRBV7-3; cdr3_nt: TGTGCCAGCAGCTCTCAGGGGGGGAACACTGAAGCTTTCTTT; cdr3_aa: CASSSQGGNTEAFF
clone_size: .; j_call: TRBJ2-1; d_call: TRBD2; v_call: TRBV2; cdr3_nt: TGTGCCAGCAGTGAAATAGGGGGGACTAGCGGGAGGGCCGAGGTAGAGCAGTTCTTC; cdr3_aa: CASSEIGGTSGRAEVEQFF
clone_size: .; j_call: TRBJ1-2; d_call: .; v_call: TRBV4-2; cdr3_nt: TGTGCCAGCTGGGCAATTGGAGGAGGCTACACCTTC; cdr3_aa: CASWAIGGGYTF
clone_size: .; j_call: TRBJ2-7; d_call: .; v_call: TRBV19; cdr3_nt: TGTGCCAGTAGTATTGTCCAGGTATCCCCCTACGAGCAGTACTTC; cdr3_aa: CASSIVQVSPYEQYF
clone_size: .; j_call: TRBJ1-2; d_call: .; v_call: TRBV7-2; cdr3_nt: TGTGCCAGCAGCTTAGTTGGTTCGGGCTATGGCTACACCTTC; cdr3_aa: CASSLVGSGYGYTF
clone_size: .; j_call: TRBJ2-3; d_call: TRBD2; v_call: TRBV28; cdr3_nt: TGTGCCAGCAGGGGACTAGCGGTGCAAGGAGGCACAGATACGCAGTATTTT; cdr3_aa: CASRGLAVQGGTDTQYF
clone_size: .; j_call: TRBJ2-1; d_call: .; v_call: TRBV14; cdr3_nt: TGTGCCAGCAGCGTGATCCTACAGGAGCAGTTCTTC; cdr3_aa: CASSVILQEQFF
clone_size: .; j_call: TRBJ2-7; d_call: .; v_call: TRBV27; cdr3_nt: TGTGCCAGCAGGTGGGGCGGGATGTACTACGAGCAGTACTTC; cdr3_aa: CASRWGGMYYEQYF
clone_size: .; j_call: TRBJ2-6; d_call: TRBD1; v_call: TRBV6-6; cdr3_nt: TGTGCCAGCAGTCAGACAGGGGACGGGGCCAACGTCCTGACTTTC; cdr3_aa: CASSQTGDGANVLTF
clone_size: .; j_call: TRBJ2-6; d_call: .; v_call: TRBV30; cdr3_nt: TGTGCCTGGACTAGGGGGGCCAACGTCCTGACTTTC; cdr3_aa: CAWTRGANVLTF
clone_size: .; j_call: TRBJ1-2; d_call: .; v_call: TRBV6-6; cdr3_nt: TGTGCCAGCAGGGGACCGAGACAGGTGGGCTATGGCTACACCTTC; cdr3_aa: CASRGPRQVGYGYTF
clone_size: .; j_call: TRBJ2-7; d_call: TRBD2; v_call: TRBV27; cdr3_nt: TGTGCCACCGGGGGGGGTACCTACGAGCAGTACTTC; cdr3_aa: CATGGGTYEQYF
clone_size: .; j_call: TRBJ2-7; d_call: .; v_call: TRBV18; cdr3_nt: TGTGCCAGCTCACCCCCCAGCAGGGCTCCCTACGAGCAGTACTTC; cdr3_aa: CASSPPSRAPYEQYF
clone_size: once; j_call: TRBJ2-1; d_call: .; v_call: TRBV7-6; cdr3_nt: TGTGCCAGCAGCTCCCTTGCCCTCGGTATTGCCAATGAGCAGTTCTTC; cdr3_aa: CASSSLALGIANEQFF
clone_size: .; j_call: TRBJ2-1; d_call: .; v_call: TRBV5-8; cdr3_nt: TGTGCCAGCAGCTTGCGCGGAAACTACAATGAGCAGTTCTTC; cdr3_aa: CASSLRGNYNEQFF
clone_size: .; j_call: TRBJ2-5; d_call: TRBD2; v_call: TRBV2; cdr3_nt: TGTGCCAGCAGAATTCTAGCGGGAGAGGGAGAGACCCAGTACTTC; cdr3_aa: CASRILAGEGETQYF
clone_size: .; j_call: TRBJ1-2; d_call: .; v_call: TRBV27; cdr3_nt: TGTGCCAGCATTAAACCCCCTCAGGGGTATGGCTACACCTTC; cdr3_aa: CASIKPPQGYGYTF
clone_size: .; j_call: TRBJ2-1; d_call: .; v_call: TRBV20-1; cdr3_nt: TGCAGTGCCCCCGAGCACAATGAGCAGTTCTTC; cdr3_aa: CSAPEHNEQFF
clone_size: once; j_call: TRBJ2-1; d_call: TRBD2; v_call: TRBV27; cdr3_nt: TGCGGGAGGACTTCCTACAATGAGCAGTTCTTC; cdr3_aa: CGRTSYNEQFF
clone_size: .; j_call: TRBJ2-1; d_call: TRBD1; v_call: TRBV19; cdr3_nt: TGTGCCACCTCGAACAGGGGAGTTATCGATGAGCAGTTCTTC; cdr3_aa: CATSNRGVIDEQFF
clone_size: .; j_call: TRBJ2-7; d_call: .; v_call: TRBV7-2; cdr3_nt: TGTGCCAGCAGCTTAAGCCGGGATAACGTGGGCGAGCAGTACTTC; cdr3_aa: CASSLSRDNVGEQYF
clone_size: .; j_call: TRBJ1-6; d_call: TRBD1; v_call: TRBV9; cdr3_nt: TGTGCCAGCAGCGTAGAGGACAGGGAGAATTCACCCCTCCACTTT; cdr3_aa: CASSVEDRENSPLHF
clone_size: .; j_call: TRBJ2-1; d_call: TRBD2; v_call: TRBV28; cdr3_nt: TGTGCCAGCAGCCGAGGACTAGCGGGAGACCCCTACAATGAGCAGTTCTTC; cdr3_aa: CASSRGLAGDPYNEQFF
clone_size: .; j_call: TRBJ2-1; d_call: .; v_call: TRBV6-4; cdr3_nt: TGTGCCAGCAGTGACTCGTCAGGGTACAATGAGCAGTTCTTC; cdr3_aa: CASSDSSGYNEQFF
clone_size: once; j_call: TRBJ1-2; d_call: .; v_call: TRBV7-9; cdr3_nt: TGTGCCAGCAGCCAAGGGGAGGCCCAAAACTATGGCTACACCTTC; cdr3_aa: CASSQGEAQNYGYTF
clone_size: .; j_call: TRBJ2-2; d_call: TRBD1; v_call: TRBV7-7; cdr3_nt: TGTGCCAGCAGCCAAGACCAGGGGGCGCGAACCGGGGAGCTGTTTTTT; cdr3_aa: CASSQDQGARTGELFF
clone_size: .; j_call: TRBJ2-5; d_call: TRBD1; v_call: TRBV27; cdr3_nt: TGTGCCAGCAGCCCAAACACCGGGACAGGAGTAGCCTCCACCTACTTC; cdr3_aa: CASSPNTGTGVASTYF
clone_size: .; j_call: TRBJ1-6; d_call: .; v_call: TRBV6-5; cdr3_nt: TGTGCCAGCAGTTGGGGGCAGGAGAATTCACCCCTCCACTTT; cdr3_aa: CASSWGQENSPLHF
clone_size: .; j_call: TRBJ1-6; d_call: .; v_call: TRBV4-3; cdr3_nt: TGCGCCAGCAGCCAACACAGGGCTACCTATAATTCACCCCTCCACTTT; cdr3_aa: CASSQHRATYNSPLHF
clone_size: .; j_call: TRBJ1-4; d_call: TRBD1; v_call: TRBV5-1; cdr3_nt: TGCGCCAGCAGCCCACAGGGGCGCCCCTCTGAAAAACTGTTTTTT; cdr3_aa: CASSPQGRPSEKLFF
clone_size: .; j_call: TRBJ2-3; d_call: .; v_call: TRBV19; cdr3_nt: TGTGCCAGTAGTATTGGACAGATTGGCACAGATACGCAGTATTTT; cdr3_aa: CASSIGQIGTDTQYF
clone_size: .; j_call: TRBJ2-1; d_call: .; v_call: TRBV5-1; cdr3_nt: TGCGCCAGCGGGACACAGGGTGGTACTGAGCAGTTCTTC; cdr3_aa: CASGTQGGTEQFF
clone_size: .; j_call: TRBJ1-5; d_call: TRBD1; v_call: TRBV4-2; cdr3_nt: TGTGCCAGCAGCCCCCTAGGTGGACAGGGGAAGCAGCCCCAGCATTTT; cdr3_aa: CASSPLGGQGKQPQHF
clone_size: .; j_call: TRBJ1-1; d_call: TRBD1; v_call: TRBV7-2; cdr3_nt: TGTGCCAGCAGACATATGGACAGGTCCAACACTGAAGCTTTCTTT; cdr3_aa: CASRHMDRSNTEAFF
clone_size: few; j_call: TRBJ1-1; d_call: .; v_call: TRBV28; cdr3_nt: TGTGCCAGCAGTCCCCACAGGCCTGAAGCTTTCTTT; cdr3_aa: CASSPHRPEAFF
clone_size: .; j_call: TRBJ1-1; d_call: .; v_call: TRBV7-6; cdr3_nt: TGTGCCAGCAGCTTAAGCGGGAACACTGAAGCTTTCTTT; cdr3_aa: CASSLSGNTEAFF
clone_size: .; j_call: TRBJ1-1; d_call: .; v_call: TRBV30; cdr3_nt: TGTGCCTGGAGTGTCAGGGAAACTGAAGCTTTCTTT; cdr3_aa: CAWSVRETEAFF
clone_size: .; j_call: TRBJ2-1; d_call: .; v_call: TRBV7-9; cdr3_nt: TGTGCCAGCAGCTTCGGGGGGCCTAGGGACAATGAGCAGTTCTTC; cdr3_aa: CASSFGGPRDNEQFF
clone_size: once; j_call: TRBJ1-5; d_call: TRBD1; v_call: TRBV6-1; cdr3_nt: TGTGCCAGCAGCCCAGGACAGGGGGGCCAGCCCCAGCATTTT; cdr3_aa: CASSPGQGGQPQHF
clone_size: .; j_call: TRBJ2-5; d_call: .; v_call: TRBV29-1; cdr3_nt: TGCAGCGTTGCCCCCCCCTTCTCCCGGGAGACCCAGTACTTC; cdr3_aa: CSVAPPFSRETQYF
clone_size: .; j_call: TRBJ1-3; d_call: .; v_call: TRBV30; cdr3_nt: TGTGCCTGGAACAGTCTCCACTCTGGAAACACCATATATTTT; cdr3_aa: CAWNSLHSGNTIYF
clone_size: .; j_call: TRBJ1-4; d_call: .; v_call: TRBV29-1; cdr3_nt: TGCAGCGTTGGAATGGCTCAGGGACTAACAACTAATGAAAAACTGTTTTTT; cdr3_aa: CSVGMAQGLTTNEKLFF
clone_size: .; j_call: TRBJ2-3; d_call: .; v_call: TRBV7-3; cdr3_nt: TGTGCCAGCAGTTACGGACACACCACAGATACGCAGTATTTT; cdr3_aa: CASSYGHTTDTQYF
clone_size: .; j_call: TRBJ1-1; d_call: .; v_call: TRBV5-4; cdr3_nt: TGTGCCAGCAGTAAACAGAAGCTTCCTACTGAAGCTTTCTTT; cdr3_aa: CASSKQKLPTEAFF
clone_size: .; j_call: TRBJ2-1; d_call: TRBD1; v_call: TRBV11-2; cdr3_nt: TGTGCCAGCAGCTCCGCAGGGGGCTTCAGCTACAATGAGCAGTTCTTC; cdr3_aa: CASSSAGGFSYNEQFF